The 13 T cell receptor beta chains reported below all come from one sample, sequenced in a study of blood T cells in healthy people across ages. The authors ran a second PCR of roughly 7 to 11 cycles using a sample-barcoded 5' primer and a J-beta primer mix. From the 5' RACE reads, TCRdb called clonotypes with MiXCR, one entry per CDR3 protein. This repertoire shows some 1.4 million distinct CDR3 sequences, 40% to 50% found once; its top ten account for approximately 7.9%. Input material: blood. The receptor source for this set is a woman between 18 and 29 years old in good health.

This clonotype came up a few times. The chain combines TRBV6-1 with TRBJ2-7, with 11 bases matching TRBD2. V dropped 3 bases and J dropped 3; count of bases not matched to a gene: 7. Germline CDR1 MNHNS, CDR2 SASEGT. The CDR3 has 16 residues. The CDR3 protein is CASSDYSGRAIYEQYF. CDR3 DNA sequence: TGTGCCAGCAGTGACTATAGCGGGAGGGCCATCTACGAGCAGTACTTC.

This clonotype appeared once. The chain combines TRBV20-1 with TRBJ2-7; 9 bases agree with TRBD2. J gave up 2 bases and V 5 bases, and 7 bases lay outside the gene matches. This CDR3 comprises 14 residues. Germline values: CDR1 DFQATT, CDR2 SNEGSKA (reference sequence). CDR3 region: CSAPVAGATYEQYF. CDR3 DNA: TGCAGTGCTCCCGTAGCGGGAGCCACCTACGAGCAGTACTTC.

The chain recombines TRBV4-2 with TRBJ2-3; TRBD2 is a possible D gene (6 bases). This CDR3 has 17 residues. Trimming left V 0 bases short and J 0 bases short, with 13 bases between. Looked up from germline, CDR1 is LGHNA and CDR2 is YNFKEQ. CDR3 amino acids: CASSQEIVRGSTDTQYF. The CDR3 DNA reads TGTGCCAGCAGCCAAGAGATCGTGCGGGGTAGCACAGATACGCAGTATTTT.

There are a few counts of this clonotype. The V and J genes are TRBV27 and TRBJ2-7; 7 nucleotides agree with TRBD1. Germline lookup yields CDR1 MNHEY and CDR2 SMNVEV (reference sequence). Losses at the gene ends were 5 bases for V and 4 bases for J; bases not matched to a gene: 8. CDR3 length: 14 amino acids. The CDR3 loop is CASSPDRARYEQYF. CDR3 coding DNA: TGTGCCAGCAGTCCAGACAGGGCGCGGTACGAGCAGTACTTC.

This clonotype showed up just once. The chain uses TRBV27 and TRBJ2-7, with D uncertain. V was cut by 3 bases and J by 7 bases, with 13 bases left in between. The CDR3 is made up of 13 amino acids. Germline lookup yields CDR1 MNHEY and CDR2 SMNVEV (reference sequence). The CDR3: CASSFSAGNEQYF. CDR3 coding DNA: TGTGCCAGCAGTTTTTCAGCAGGTAATGAGCAGTACTTC.

The chain couples TRBV5-1 to TRBJ2-1; D not resolved. Trimming shortened V by 0 bases and J by 10 bases, and 11 bases separated the two germline ends. Germline CDR1 SGHRS, CDR2 YFSETQ. The CDR3 is 13 amino acids. The CDR3 DNA sequence: TGCGCCAGCAGCTTGGACATCTCCTACGAGCAGTTCTTC. Its protein is CASSLDISYEQFF.

This clonotype was recorded a few times. The rearrangement joins TRBV12-3 or TRBV12-4 to TRBJ2-3, with D unresolved. V was cut by 7 bases and J by 3 bases, with 5 bases left in between. The CDR3 loop spans 11 amino acids. DNA for the CDR3: TGTGCCAGCATGGGTACAGATACGCAGTATTTT. Encoded protein: CASMGTDTQYF.

Remarks on this clonotype: One junction end does not reproduce the germline sequence, and a read error may be involved. The rearrangement uses TRBV11-2 and TRBJ2-1; 9 positions match TRBD2. This CDR3 spans 15 amino acids. Per germline, CDR1 SGHAT and CDR2 FQNNGV. Here the CDR3 reads CASKRTSVWLNGQFF. CDR3 DNA: TGTGCCAGCAAGAGGACTAGCGTCTGGCTCAATGGGCAGTTCTTC.

The gene calls are TRBV12-3 or TRBV12-4 and TRBJ2-3, with a tentative D call TRBD2 (6 bases). Trimming shortened V by 6 bases and J by 0 bases, and 19 bases separated the two germline ends. This CDR3 comprises 17 residues. CDR3 protein: CASRDFSLAESTDTQYF. CDR3 nucleotides: TGTGCCAGCAGGGATTTTTCGTTAGCGGAAAGCACAGATACGCAGTATTTT.

The chain uses TRBV5-5 and TRBJ2-7; 10 nucleotides align to TRBD1. J lost 2 bases, V lost 3 bases, and 5 bases had no gene match. The CDR3 is 15 amino acids. CDR1 and CDR2 (germline): SGHKS, YYEKEE (reference sequence). The CDR3 loop reads CASSWGTGATYEQYF. CDR3 sequence (DNA): TGTGCCAGCAGCTGGGGGACAGGGGCGACCTACGAGCAGTACTTC.

This clonotype was counted between two and nine times. The V and J genes are TRBV27 and TRBJ2-5, with TRBD2 as a possible D gene (6 bases). Looked up from germline, CDR1 is MNHEY and CDR2 is SMNVEV (reference sequence). Trimming took off 2 bases at V and 1 base at J, with 14 bases between the two ends. The CDR3 length is 16 residues. CDR3 protein: CASSLEPRTIQETQYF. The CDR3 DNA reads as TGTGCCAGCAGTTTAGAACCCCGGACTATCCAAGAGACCCAGTACTTC.

This clonotype has a single count. The chain carries TRBV5-1 and TRBJ2-1; TRBD1 matches 8 bases. Germline V lookup: CDR1 SGHRS, CDR2 YFSETQ. V gave up 0 bases and J gave up 5 bases; unmatched junction bases: 4. The CDR3 length is 15 residues. The CDR3 reads CASSLGDRLNNEQFF. CDR3 nucleotide sequence: TGCGCCAGCAGCTTGGGGGACAGGCTTAACAATGAGCAGTTCTTC.

This clonotype showed up just a few times. The rearrangement uses TRBV9 and TRBJ1-2; no definite D call. The CDR3 length is 12 residues. The germline V and J ends were trimmed by 4 bases and 8 bases, with 12 bases remaining between them. Germline values: CDR1 SGDLS, CDR2 YYNGEE. The CDR3 loop reads CASSQTSNGYTF. The CDR3, as DNA: TGTGCCAGCAGCCAAACCTCAAACGGCTACACCTTC.